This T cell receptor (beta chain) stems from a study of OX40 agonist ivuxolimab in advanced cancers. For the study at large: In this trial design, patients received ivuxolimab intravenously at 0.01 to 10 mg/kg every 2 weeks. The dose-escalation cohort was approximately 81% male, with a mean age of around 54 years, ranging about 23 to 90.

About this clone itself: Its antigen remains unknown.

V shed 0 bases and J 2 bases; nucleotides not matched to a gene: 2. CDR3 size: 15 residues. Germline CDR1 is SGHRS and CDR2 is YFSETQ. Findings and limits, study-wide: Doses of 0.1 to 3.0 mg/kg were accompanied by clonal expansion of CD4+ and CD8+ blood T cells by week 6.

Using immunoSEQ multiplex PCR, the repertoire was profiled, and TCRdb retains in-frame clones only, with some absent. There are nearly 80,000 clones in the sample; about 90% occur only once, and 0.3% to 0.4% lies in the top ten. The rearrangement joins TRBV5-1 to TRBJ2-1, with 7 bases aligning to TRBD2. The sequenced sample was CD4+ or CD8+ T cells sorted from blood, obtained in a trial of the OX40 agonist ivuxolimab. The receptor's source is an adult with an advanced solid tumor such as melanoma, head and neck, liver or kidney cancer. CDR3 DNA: TGCGCCAGCAGCTTGGGGGAGGGACCCTACAATGAGCAGTTCTTC. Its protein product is CASSLGEGPYNEQFF.